Sequencing of this TCR beta chain was carried out in a study of T cell repertoires in cytomegalovirus infection. Whole-study results and caveats: The ex vivo response showed dominance by HLA-C-restricted CMV-specific TCR beta clonotypes.

TCRdb used MiXCR to reprocess the reads, holding one entry per CDR3 protein. The sample consists of 110,000 or so distinct CDR3 sequences, 30% to 35% of them appearing once. Trimming shortened V by 2 bases and J by 2 bases, and 18 bases separated the two germline ends. The CDR3 has 17 amino acids. Germline-derived CDR1 and CDR2 are MNHEY and SVGAGI. This clonotype was recorded many times. Its antigen is as yet unknown. Here the sequenced sample was CD8+ T cells from cultured PBMCs, taken from culture after CMV antigen stimulation. This receptor was identified in a human donor in good health (CMV status not recorded). Some clones in this sample may be carry-over from other donors' samples. The V and J genes are TRBV6-5 and TRBJ2-5; D possibly corresponds to TRBD2 (7 bases). The DNA for the CDR3 is TGTGCCAGCAGTTACCTGCCGGGGGGCGGTCGACAAGAGACCCAGTACTTC. It yields the protein CASSYLPGGGRQETQYF.